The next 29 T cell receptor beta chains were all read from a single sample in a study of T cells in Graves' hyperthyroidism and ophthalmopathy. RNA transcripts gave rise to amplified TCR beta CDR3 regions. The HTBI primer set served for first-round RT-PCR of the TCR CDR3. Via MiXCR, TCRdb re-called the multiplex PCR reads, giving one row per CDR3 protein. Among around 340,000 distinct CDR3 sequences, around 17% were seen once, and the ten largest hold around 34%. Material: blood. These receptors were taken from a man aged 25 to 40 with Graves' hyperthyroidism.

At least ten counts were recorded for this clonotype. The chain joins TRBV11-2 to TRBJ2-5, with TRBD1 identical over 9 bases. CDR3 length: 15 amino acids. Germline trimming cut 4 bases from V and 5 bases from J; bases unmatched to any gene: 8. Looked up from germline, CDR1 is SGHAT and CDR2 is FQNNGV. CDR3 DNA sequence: TGTGCCAGCAGCTACCTGACAGGGGGAGAGGAGACCCAGTACTTC. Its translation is CASSYLTGGEETQYF.

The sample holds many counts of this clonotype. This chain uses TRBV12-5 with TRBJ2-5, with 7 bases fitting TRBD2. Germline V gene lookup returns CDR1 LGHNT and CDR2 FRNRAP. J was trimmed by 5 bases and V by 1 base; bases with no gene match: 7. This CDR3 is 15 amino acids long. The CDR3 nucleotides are TGTGCTAGTGGTTTGGCTCGCTGGCGGGAGGAGACCCAGTACTTC. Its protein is CASGLARWREETQYF.

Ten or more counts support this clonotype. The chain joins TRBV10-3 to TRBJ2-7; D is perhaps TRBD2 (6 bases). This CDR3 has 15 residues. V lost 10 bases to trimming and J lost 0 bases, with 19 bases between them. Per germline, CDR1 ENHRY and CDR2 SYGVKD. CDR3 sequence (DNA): TGTGCCACCACCCCGGGAGCGGATAGCTCCTACGAGCAGTACTTC. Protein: CATTPGADSSYEQYF.

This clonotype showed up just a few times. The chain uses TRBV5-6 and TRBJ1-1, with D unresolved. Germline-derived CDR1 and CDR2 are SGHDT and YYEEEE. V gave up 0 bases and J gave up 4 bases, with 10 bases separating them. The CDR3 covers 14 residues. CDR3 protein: CASSLGDIGTEAFF. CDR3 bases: TGTGCCAGCAGCTTGGGAGATATTGGCACTGAAGCTTTCTTT.

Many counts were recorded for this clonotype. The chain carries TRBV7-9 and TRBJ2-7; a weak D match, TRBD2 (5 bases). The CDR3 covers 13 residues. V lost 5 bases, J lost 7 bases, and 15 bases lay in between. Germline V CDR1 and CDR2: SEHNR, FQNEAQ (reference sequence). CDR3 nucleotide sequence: TGTGCCAGCAGCCAGGACTGGGTAAAGGAGCAGTACTTC. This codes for CASSQDWVKEQYF.

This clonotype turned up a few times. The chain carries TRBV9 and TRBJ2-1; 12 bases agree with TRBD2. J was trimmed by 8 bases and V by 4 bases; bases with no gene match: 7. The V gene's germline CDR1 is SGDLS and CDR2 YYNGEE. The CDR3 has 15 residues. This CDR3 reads CASSKTSGSLYEQFF. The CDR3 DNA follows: TGTGCCAGCAGCAAGACTAGCGGGAGTTTGTATGAGCAGTTCTTC.

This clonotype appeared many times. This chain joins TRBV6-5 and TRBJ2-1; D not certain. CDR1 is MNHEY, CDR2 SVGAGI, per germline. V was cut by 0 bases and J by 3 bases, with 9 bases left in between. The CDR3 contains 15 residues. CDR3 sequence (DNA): TGTGCCAGCAGTTACTCGCGGTGGTACTACAATGAGCAGTTCTTC. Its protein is CASSYSRWYYNEQFF.

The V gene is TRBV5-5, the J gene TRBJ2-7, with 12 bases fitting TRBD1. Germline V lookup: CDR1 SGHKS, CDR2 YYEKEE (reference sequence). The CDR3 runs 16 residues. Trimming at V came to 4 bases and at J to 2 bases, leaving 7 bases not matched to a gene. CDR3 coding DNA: TGTGCCAGCAGCCAACGGGACAGGGGGCTTCCCTACGAGCAGTACTTC. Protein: CASSQRDRGLPYEQYF.

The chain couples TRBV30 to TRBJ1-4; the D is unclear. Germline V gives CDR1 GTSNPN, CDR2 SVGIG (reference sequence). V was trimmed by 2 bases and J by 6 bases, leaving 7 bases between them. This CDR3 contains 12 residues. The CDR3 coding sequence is TGTGCCTGGAGTCTACTTGATGAAAAACTGTTTTTT. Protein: CAWSLLDEKLFF.

Written as DNA, the CDR3 is TGTGCCAGCAGCCTACCGGGAGGGAGACCTAATGAAAAACTGTTTTTT. Its protein is CASSLPGGRPNEKLFF. The chain couples TRBV28 to TRBJ1-4; unclear D gene. V dropped 6 bases and J dropped 3 bases, with 17 bases sitting between them. CDR3 length: 16 residues. The V gene's germline CDR1 is MDHEN and CDR2 SYDVKM.

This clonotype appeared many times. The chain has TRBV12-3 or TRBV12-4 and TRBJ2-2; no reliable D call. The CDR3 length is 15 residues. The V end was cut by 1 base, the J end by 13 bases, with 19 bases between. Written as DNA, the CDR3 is TGTGCCAGCAGTTTAGGCGACGGACCCACAGAGGCGCTGTTTTTT. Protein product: CASSLGDGPTEALFF.

Here the CDR3 reads CASSAGTGVLDSNTEAFF. The CDR3 bases are TGTGCCAGCAGTGCCGGGACAGGGGTACTGGATTCGAACACTGAAGCTTTCTTT. The chain links TRBV6-1 to TRBJ1-1; 10 bases match TRBD1. The CDR3 loop spans 18 amino acids. The junction had 12 bases not matched to a gene; V was cut back by 4 bases and J by 1 base. Germline V gives CDR1 MNHNS, CDR2 SASEGT.

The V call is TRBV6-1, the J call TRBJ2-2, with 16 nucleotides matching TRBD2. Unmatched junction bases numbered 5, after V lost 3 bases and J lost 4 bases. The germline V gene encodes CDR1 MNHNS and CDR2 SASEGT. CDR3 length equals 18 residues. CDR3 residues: CASSDGTSGRVVTGELFF. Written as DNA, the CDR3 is TGTGCCAGCAGTGACGGGACTAGCGGGAGGGTAGTCACCGGGGAGCTGTTTTTT.

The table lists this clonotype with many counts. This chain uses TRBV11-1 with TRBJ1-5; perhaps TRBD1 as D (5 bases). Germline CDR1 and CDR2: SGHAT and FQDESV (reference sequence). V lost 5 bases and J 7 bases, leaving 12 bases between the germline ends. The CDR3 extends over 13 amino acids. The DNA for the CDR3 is TGTGCCAGCAGCCTAACCCGGGGGCAGCCCCAGCATTTT. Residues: CASSLTRGQPQHF. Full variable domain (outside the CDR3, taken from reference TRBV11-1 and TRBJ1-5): EAEVAQSPRYKITEKSQAVAFWCDPISGHATLYWYRQILGQGPELLVQFQDESVVDDSQLPKDRFSAERLKGVDSTLKIQPAELGDSAMYLCASSLTRGQPQHFGDGTRLSIL.

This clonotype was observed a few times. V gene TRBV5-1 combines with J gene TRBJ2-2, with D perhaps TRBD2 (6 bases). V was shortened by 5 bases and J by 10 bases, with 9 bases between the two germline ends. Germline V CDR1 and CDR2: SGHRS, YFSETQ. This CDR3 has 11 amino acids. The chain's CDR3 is CASRRDVELFF. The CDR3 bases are TGCGCCAGCAGGCGGGATGTGGAGCTGTTTTTT.

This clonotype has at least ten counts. The CDR3 here is CARGRSGQPQHF. The CDR3 bases are TGTGCCAGGGGAAGGTCGGGTCAGCCCCAGCATTTT. This chain links TRBV28 with TRBJ1-5; D gene uncertain. CDR1 is MDHEN, CDR2 SYDVKM, per germline. The CDR3 consists of 12 residues. Trimming took off 9 bases at V and 6 bases at J, with 12 bases between the two ends.

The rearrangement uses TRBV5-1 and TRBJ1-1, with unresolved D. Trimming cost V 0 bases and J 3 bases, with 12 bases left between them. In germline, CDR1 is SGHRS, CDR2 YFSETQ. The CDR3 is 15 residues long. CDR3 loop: CASSLALYGDTEAFF. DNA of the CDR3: TGCGCCAGCAGCTTGGCGTTATATGGGGACACTGAAGCTTTCTTT.

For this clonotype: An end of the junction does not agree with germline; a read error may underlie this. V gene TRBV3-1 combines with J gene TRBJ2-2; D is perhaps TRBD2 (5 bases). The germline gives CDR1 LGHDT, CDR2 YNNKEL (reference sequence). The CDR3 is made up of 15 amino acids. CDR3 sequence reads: CASSELAGNTGERFF. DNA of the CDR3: TGTGCCAGCAGCGAGCTGGCTGGAAATACCGGGGAGCGGTTTTTT.

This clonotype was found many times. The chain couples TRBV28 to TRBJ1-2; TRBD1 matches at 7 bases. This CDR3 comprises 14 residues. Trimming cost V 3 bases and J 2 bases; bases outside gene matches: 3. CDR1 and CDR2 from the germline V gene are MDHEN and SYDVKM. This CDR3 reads CASSFTGVNYGYTF. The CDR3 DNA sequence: TGTGCCAGCAGTTTCACAGGGGTGAACTATGGCTACACCTTC.

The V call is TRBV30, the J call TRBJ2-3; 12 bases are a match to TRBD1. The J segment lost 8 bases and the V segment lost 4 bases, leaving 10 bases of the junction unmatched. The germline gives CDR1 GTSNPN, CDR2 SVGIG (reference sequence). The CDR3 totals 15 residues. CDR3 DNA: TGTGCCTGGAATCCCGGGACAGGGGGCATCGTTACGCAGTATTTT. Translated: CAWNPGTGGIVTQYF.

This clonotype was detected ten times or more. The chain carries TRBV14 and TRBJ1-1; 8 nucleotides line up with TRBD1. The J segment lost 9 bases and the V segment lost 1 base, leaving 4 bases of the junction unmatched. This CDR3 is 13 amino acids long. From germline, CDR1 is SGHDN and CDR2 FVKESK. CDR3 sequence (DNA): TGTGCCAGCAGCCAAGGCCCCAGGGGGCAAGCTTTCTTT. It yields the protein CASSQGPRGQAFF.

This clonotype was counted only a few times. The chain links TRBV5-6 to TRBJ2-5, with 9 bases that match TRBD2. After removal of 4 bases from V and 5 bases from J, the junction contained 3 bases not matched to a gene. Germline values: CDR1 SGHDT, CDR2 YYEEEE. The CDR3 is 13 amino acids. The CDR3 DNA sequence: TGTGCCAGCAGCCACACTAGCGGGGAGACCCAGTACTTC. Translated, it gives CASSHTSGETQYF.

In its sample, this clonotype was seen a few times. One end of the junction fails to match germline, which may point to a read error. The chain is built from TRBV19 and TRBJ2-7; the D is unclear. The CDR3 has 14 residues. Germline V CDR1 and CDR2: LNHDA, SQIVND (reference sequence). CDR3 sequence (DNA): TGTGCCAGTAGCATAGGAGACCTCTTCTACGAGCAGTACTTC. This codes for CASSIGDLFYEQYF.

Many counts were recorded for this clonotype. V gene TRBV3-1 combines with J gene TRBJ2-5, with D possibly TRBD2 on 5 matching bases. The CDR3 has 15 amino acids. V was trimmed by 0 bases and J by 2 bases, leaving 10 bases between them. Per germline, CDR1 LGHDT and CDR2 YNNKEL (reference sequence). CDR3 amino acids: CASSQDPDLQETQYF. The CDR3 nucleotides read TGTGCCAGCAGCCAAGATCCGGACTTACAAGAGACCCAGTACTTC.

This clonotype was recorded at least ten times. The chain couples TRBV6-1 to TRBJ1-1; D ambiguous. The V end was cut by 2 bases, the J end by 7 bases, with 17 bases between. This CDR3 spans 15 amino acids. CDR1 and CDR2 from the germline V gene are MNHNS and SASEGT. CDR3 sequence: CASSESPGRFGEAFF. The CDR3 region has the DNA TGTGCCAGCAGTGAATCGCCGGGGAGGTTTGGTGAAGCTTTCTTT.

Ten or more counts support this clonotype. DNA for the CDR3: TGCAGTGCAGTAGGCAGGGGAAACTATGGCTACACCTTC. It yields the protein CSAVGRGNYGYTF. V is TRBV20-1 and J is TRBJ1-2; TRBD1 might be the D (6 bases). V gave up 6 bases and J gave up 2 bases, with 13 bases separating them. The CDR3 covers 13 residues. Germline CDR1 reads DFQATT; CDR2 reads SNEGSKA (reference sequence).

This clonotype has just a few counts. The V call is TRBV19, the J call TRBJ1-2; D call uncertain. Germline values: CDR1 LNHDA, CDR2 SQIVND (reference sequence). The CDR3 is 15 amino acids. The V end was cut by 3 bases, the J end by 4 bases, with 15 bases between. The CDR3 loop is CASSMPPAEVYGYTF. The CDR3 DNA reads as TGTGCCAGTAGTATGCCTCCGGCAGAAGTCTATGGCTACACCTTC.

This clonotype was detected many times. The CDR3 region is CAWNLHYNEQFF. Written as DNA, the CDR3 is TGTGCCTGGAACCTCCACTACAATGAGCAGTTCTTC. The rearrangement joins TRBV30 to TRBJ2-1; unclear D gene. The CDR3 totals 12 residues. Germline CDR1 reads GTSNPN; CDR2 reads SVGIG (reference sequence). V was pared by 4 bases and J by 3 bases, with 7 bases between.

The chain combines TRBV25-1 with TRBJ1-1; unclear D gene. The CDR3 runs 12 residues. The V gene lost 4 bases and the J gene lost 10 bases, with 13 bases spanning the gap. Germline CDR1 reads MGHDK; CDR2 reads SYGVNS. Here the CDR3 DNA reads TGTGCCAGCAGTGTCTGGACGGGCGCAGCTTTCTTT. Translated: CASSVWTGAAFF.